The clone carrying this T cell receptor (beta chain) was observed a few times. What it binds is not known. The ends lost 5 bases at V and 3 bases at J; junction bases unmatched: 6. The CDR3 has 14 amino acids. In germline, CDR1 is SGHTA, CDR2 FQGNSA. The data stem from a study of OX40 agonist ivuxolimab in advanced cancers. Assay used: immunoSEQ multiplex PCR; TCRdb lists only in-frame clones, some missing. This sample has 30,000 to 40,000 clones, with over 85% found just once. General study findings and limits: No determination was made of the antigen specificity of the expanded peripheral T cells.

The receptor comes from an adult with an advanced solid tumor such as melanoma, head and neck, liver or kidney cancer. The sequences come from CD4+ or CD8+ T cells sorted from blood, collected in a trial of the OX40 agonist ivuxolimab. This chain links TRBV7-2 with TRBJ2-7; 8 bases fit TRBD1. DNA for the CDR3: TGTGCCAGCAGCGCCTCCGGGACAGGCTACGAGCAGTACTTC. This sequence encodes CASSASGTGYEQYF.